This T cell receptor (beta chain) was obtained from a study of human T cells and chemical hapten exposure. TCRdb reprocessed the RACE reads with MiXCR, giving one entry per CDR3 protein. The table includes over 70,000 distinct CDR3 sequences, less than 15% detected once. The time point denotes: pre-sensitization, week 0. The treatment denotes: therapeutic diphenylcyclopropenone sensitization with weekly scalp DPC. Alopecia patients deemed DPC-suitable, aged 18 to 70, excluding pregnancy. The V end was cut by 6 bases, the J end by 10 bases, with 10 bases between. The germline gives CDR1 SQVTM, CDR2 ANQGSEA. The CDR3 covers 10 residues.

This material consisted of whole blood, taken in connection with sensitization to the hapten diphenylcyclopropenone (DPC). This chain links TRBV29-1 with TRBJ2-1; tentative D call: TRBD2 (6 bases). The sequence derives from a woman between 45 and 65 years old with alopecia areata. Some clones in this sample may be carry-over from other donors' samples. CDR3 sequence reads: CSVEGIEQFF. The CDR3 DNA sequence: TGCAGCGTGGAGGGGATCGAGCAGTTCTTC.